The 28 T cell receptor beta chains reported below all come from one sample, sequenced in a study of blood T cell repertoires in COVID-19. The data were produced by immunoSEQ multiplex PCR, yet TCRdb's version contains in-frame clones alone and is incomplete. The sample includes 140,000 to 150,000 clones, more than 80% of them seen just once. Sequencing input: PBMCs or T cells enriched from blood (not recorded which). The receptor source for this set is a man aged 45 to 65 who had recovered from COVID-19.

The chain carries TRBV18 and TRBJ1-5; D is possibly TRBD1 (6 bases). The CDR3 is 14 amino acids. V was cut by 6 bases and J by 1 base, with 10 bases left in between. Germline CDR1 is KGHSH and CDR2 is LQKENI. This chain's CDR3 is CASSPQGSNQPQHF. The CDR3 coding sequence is TGTGCCAGCTCGCCGCAGGGGAGCAATCAGCCCCAGCATTTT.

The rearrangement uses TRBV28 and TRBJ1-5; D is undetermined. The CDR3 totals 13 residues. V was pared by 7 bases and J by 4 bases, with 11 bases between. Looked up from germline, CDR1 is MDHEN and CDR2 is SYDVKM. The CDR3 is CASNQQANQPQHF. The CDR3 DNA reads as TGTGCCAGCAATCAGCAGGCAAATCAGCCCCAGCATTTT.

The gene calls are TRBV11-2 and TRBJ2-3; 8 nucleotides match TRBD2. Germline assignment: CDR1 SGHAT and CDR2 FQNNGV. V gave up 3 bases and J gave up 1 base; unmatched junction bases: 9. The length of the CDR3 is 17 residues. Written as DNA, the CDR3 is TGTGCCAGCAGCTTTCTCCGGAGGCGGGGGGGCACAGATACGCAGTATTTT. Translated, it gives CASSFLRRRGGTDTQYF.

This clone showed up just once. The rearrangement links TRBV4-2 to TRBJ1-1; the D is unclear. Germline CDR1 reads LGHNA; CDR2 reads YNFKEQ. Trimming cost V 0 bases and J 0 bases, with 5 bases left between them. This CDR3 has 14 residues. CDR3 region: CASSQDIMNTEAFF. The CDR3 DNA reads TGTGCCAGCAGCCAAGACATCATGAACACTGAAGCTTTCTTT.

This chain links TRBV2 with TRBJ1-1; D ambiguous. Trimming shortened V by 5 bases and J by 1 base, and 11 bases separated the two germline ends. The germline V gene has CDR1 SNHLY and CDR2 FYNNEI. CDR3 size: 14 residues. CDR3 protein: CASSFSRGNTEAFF. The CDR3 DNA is TGTGCCAGCAGTTTCAGCCGGGGGAACACTGAAGCTTTCTTT.

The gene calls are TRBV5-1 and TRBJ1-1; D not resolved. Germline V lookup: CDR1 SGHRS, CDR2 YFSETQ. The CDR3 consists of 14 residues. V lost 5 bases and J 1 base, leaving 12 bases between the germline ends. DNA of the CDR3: TGCGCCAGCAGTAGGTCCACGGGGAACACTGAAGCTTTCTTT. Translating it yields CASSRSTGNTEAFF.

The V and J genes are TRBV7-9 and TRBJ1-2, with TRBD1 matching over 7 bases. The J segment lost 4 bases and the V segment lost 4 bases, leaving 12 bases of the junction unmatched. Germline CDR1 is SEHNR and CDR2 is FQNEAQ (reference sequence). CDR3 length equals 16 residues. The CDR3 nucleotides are TGTGCCAGCAGCTCAATACAGGGGCTGCGCTTCTATGGCTACACCTTC. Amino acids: CASSSIQGLRFYGYTF.

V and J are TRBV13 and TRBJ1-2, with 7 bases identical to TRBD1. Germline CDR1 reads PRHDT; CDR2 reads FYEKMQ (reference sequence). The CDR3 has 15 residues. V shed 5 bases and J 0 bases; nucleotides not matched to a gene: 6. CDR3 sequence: CASSPYRGPNYGYTF. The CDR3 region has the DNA TGTGCCAGCAGCCCCTACAGGGGCCCTAACTATGGCTACACCTTC.

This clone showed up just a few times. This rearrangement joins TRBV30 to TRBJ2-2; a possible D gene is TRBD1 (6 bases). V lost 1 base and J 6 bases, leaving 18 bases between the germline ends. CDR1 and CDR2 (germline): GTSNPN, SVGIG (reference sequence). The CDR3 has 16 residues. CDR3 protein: CAWSDQGRIGAGELFF. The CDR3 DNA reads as TGTGCCTGGAGTGACCAGGGGCGCATCGGGGCCGGGGAGCTGTTTTTT.

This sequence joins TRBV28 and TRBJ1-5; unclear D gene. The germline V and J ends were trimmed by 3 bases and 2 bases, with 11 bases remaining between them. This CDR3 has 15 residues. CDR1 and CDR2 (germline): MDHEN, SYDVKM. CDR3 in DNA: TGTGCCAGCAGTTTCCGAAAGTCGGGCAATCAGCCCCAGCATTTT. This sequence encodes CASSFRKSGNQPQHF.

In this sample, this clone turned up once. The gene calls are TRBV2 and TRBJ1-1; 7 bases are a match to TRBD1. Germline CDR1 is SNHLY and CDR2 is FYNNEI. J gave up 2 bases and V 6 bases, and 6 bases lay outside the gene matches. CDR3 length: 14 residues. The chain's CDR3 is CASRKQGTNTEAFF. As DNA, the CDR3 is TGTGCCAGCAGGAAACAGGGGACTAACACTGAAGCTTTCTTT.

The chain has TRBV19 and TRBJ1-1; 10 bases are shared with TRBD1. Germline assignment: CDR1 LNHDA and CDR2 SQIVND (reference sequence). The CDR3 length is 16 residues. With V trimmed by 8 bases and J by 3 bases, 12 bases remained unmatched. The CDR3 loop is CASLSDRGLLDTEAFF. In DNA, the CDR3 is TGTGCCAGTCTGTCCGACAGGGGGCTATTGGACACTGAAGCTTTCTTT.

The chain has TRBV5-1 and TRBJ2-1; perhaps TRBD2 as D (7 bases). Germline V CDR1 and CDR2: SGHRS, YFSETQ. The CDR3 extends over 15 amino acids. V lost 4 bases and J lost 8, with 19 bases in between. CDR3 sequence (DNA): TGCGCCAGCAGCGACTCTAGAGGGGGGGTCGATGAGCAGTTCTTC. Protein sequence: CASSDSRGGVDEQFF.

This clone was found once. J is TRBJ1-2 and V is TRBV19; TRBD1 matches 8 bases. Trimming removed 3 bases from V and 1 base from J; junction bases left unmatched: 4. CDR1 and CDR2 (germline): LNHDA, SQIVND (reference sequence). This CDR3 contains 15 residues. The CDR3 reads CASSITGGSNYGYTF. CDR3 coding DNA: TGTGCCAGTAGTATCACAGGGGGAAGTAACTATGGCTACACCTTC.

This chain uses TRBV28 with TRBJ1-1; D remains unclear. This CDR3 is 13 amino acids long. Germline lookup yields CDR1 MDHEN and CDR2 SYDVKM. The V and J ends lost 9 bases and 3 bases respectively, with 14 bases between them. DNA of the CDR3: TGTGCCAGTTTCAATAGGGAGGACACTGAAGCTTTCTTT. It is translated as CASFNREDTEAFF.

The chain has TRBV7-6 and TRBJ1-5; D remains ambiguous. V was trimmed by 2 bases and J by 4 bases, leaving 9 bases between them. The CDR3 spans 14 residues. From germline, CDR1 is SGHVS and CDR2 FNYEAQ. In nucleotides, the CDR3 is TGTGCCAGCAGCTTAAACTCGGGGAATCAGCCCCAGCATTTT. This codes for CASSLNSGNQPQHF.

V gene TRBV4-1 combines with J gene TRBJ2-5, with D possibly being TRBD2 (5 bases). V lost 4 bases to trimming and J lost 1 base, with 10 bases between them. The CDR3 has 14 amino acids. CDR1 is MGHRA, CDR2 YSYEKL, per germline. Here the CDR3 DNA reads TGCGCCAGCAGCCGAGACTACTCCCAAGAGACCCAGTACTTC. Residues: CASSRDYSQETQYF.

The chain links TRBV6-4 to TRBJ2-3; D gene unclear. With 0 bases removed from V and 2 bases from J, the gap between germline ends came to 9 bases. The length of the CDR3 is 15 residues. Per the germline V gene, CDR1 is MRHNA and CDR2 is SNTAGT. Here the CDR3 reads CASSDSWLDTDTQYF. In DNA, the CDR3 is TGTGCCAGCAGTGACTCGTGGCTAGACACAGATACGCAGTATTTT.

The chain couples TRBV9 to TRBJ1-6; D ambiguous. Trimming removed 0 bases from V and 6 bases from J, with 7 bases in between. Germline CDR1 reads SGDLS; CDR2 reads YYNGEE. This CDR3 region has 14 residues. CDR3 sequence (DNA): TGTGCCAGCAGCGTAGTAAGCCTTAATTCACCCCTCCACTTT. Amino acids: CASSVVSLNSPLHF.

The CDR3 bases are TGTGCCAGCAGCCCCCCGGGACTAGCGGGAGCAGAGCAGTTCTTC. Its protein is CASSPPGLAGAEQFF. V gene TRBV7-9 combines with J gene TRBJ2-1; 14 bases are a match to TRBD2. Germline CDR1 and CDR2: SEHNR and FQNEAQ (reference sequence). The V and J ends lost 5 bases and 10 bases, in that order; junction bases with no gene match: 7. The CDR3 has 15 residues.

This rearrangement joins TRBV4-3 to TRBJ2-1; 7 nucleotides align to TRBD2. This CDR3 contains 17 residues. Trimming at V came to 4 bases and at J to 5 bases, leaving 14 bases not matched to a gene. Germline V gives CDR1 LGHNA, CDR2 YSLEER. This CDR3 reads CASSLPPGSSGDNEQFF. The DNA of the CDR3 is TGCGCCAGCAGCCTCCCACCCGGGTCCAGCGGGGACAATGAGCAGTTCTTC.

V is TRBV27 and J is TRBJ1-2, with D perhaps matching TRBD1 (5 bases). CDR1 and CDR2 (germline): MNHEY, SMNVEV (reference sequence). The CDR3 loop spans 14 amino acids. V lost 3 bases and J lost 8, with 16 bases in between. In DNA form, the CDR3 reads TGTGCCAGCAGTTTTAGGGCTAAAAGGGGCGGCTACACCTTC. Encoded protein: CASSFRAKRGGYTF.

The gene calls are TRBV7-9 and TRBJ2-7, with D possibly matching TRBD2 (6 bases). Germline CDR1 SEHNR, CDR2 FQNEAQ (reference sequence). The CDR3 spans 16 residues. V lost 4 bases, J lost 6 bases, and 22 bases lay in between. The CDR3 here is CASSSRDGRGDLEQYF. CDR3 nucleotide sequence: TGTGCCAGCAGCTCCAGGGACGGCCGCGGGGACCTCGAGCAGTACTTC.

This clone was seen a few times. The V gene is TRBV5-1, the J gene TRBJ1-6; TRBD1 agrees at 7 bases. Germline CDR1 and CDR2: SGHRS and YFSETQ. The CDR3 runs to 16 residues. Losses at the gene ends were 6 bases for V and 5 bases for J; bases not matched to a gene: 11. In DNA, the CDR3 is TGCGCCAGCACCCGATCAACAGGGGCGAATAATTCACCCCTCCACTTT. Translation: CASTRSTGANNSPLHF.

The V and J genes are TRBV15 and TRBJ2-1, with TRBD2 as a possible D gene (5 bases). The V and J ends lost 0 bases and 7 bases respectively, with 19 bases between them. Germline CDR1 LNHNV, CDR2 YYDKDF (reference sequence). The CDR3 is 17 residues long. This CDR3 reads CATSRDQITDPGNEQFF. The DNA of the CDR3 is TGTGCCACCAGCAGAGATCAAATCACGGATCCGGGGAATGAGCAGTTCTTC.

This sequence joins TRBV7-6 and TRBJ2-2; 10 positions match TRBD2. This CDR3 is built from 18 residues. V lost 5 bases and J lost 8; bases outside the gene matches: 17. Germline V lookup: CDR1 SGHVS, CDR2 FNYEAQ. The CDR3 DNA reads TGTGCCAGCAGCCTGCTTTCGGTAGCGGGGGGCCTGAAAGGGGAGCTGTTTTTT. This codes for CASSLLSVAGGLKGELFF.

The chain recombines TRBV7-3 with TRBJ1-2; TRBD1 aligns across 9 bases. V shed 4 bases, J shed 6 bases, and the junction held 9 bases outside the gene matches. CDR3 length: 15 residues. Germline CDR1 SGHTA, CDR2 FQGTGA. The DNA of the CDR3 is TGTGCCAGCAGCTCGGGACAGGGTGGGAAAAATGGCTACACCTTC. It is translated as CASSSGQGGKNGYTF.

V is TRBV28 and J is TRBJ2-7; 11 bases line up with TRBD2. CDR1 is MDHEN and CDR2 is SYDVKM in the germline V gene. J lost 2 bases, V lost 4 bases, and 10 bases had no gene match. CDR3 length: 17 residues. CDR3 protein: CASSSHELAGGTYEQYV. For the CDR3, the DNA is TGTGCCAGCAGTTCTCACGAATTAGCGGGGGGGACCTACGAGCAGTACGTC.